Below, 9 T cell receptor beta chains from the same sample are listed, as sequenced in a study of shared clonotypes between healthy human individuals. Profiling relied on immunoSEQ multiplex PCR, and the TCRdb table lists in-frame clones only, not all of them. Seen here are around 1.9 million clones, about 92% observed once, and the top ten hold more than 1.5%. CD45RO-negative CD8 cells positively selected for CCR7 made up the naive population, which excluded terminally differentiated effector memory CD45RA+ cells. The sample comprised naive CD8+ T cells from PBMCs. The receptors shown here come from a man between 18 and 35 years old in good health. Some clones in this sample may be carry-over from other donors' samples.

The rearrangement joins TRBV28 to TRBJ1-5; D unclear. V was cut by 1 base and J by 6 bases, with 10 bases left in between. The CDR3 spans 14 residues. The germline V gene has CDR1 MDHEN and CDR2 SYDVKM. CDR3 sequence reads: CASSLSGVVQPQHF. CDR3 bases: TGTGCCAGCAGTTTATCCGGGGTCGTTCAGCCCCAGCATTTT.

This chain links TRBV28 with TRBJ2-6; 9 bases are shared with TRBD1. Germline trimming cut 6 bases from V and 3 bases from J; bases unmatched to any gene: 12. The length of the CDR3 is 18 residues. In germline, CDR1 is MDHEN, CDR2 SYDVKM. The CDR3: CASSTIDRGRIGANVLTF. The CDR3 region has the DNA TGTGCCAGCAGCACTATAGACAGGGGGAGAATTGGGGCCAACGTCCTGACTTTC.

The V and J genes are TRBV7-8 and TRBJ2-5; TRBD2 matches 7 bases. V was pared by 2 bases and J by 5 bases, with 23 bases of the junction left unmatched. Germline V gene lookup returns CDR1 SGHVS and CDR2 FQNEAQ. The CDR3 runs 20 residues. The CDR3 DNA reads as TGTGCCAGCAGCTTATTCAGTTCGGTCGTAGGAGGGAGGGTTGAGGAGACCCAGTACTTC. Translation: CASSLFSSVVGGRVEETQYF.

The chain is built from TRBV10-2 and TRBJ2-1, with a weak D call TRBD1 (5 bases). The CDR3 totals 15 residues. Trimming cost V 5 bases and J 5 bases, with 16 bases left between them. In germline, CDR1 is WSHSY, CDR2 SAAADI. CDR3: CASSQGSYVHNEQFF. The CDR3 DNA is TGCGCCAGCAGTCAGGGTTCGTATGTCCACAATGAGCAGTTCTTC.

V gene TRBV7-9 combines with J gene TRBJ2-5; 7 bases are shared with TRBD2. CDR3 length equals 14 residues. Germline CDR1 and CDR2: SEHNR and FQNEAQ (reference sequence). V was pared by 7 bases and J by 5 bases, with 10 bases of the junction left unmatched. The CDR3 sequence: CASTHLGRVETQYF. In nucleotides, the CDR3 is TGTGCCAGCACCCATTTGGGGAGGGTGGAGACCCAGTACTTC. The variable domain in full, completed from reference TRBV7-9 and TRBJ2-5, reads DTGVSQNPRHKITKRGQNVTFRCDPISEHNRLYWYRQTLGQGPEFLTYFQNEAQLEKSRLLSDRFSAERPKGSFSTLEIQRTEQGDSAMYLCASTHLGRVETQYFGPGTRLLVL.

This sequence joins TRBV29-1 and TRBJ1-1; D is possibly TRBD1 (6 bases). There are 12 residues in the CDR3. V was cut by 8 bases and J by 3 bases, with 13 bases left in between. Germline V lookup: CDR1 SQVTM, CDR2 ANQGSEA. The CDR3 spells CSTTQGYTEAFF. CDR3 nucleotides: TGCAGCACCACCCAGGGGTACACTGAAGCTTTCTTT.

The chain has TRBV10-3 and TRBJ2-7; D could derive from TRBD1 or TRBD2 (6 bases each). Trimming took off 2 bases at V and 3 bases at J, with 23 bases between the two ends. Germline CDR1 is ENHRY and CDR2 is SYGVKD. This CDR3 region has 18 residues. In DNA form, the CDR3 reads TGTGCCATCAGTGAGCCAACGGGGGCAGGGAGTAAGTTCTACGAGCAGTACTTC. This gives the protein CAISEPTGAGSKFYEQYF.

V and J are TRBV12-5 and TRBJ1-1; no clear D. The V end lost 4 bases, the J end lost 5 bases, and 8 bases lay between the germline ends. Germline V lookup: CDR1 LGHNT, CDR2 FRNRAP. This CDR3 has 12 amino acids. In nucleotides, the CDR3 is TGTGCTAGTGGTTCGTGGGAGACTGAAGCTTTCTTT. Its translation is CASGSWETEAFF. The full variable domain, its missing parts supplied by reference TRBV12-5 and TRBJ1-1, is DARVTQTPRHKVTEMGQEVTMRCQPILGHNTVFWYRQTMMQGLELLAYFRNRAPLDDSGMPKDRFSAEMPDATLATLKIQPSEPRDSAVYFCASGSWETEAFFGQGTRLTVV.

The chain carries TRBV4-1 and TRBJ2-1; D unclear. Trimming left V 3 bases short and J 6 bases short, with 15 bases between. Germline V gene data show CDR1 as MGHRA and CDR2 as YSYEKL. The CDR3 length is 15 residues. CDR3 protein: CASSHLGPGPNEQFF. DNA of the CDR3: TGCGCCAGCAGCCACCTGGGCCCGGGTCCCAATGAGCAGTTCTTC.